These 9 T cell receptor beta chains were sequenced from one sample in a study of blood T cell repertoires in COVID-19. Clones were read by immunoSEQ multiplex PCR, and TCRdb kept only the in-frame ones, dropping some. The profile covers some 120,000 clones, with 85% to 90% appearing a single time and under 5% taken by the ten largest. The sequenced material came from peripheral blood. Every receptor here comes from a man in his 60s with acute or convalescent COVID-19.

This clone was observed once. CDR3 in DNA: TGTGCCATTCGACAGGGAGGCACTGAAGCTTTCTTT. Amino acid sequence: CAIRQGGTEAFF. The chain joins TRBV10-3 to TRBJ1-1; 7 nucleotides match TRBD1. Germline CDR1 is ENHRY and CDR2 is SYGVKD. V was pared by 9 bases and J by 4 bases, with 5 bases of the junction left unmatched. The CDR3 totals 12 residues.

V and J are TRBV7-2 and TRBJ2-5, with 13 bases identical to TRBD2. The CDR3 extends over 17 amino acids. Germline values: CDR1 SGHTA, CDR2 FQGNSA. The ends lost 1 base at V and 2 bases at J; junction bases unmatched: 4. Here the CDR3 reads CASSLVGTSGIQETQYF. In DNA form, the CDR3 reads TGTGCCAGCAGCTTAGTAGGGACTAGCGGGATACAAGAGACCCAGTACTTC.

The chain combines TRBV7-2 with TRBJ2-1; 9 bases are a match to TRBD1. Germline trimming cut 0 bases from V and 4 bases from J; bases unmatched to any gene: 4. Per germline, CDR1 SGHTA and CDR2 FQGNSA. This CDR3 region has 16 residues. This chain's CDR3 is CASSLAGQGSYNEQFF. Here the CDR3 DNA reads TGTGCCAGCAGCTTAGCGGGACAGGGTTCGTACAATGAGCAGTTCTTC.

The chain joins TRBV28 to TRBJ1-5; possible D gene TRBD1, 5 bases. Trimming took 4 bases from V and 3 from J, leaving 13 bases between them. The CDR3 runs to 15 residues. CDR1 is MDHEN, CDR2 SYDVKM, per germline. The CDR3 DNA follows: TGTGCCAGCAGTTCCGCAAGGGGATCCAATCAGCCCCAGCATTTT. Its protein is CASSSARGSNQPQHF.

This sequence joins TRBV6-2 or TRBV6-3 and TRBJ2-5, with D perhaps matching TRBD2 (6 bases). Germline loops: CDR1 MNHEY, CDR2 SVGEGT. This CDR3 spans 13 amino acids. The V end was cut by 6 bases, the J end by 7 bases, with 15 bases between. The CDR3 bases are TGTGCCAGCAGCCCCGGGGGTCCGGGGACCCAGTACTTC. It encodes CASSPGGPGTQYF.

Here the CDR3 reads CASSLAVSGYNEQFF. The DNA for the CDR3 is TGCGCCAGCAGCTTGGCCGTTAGCGGCTACAATGAGCAGTTCTTC. The gene calls are TRBV5-1 and TRBJ2-1, with a possible D match to TRBD2 (6 bases). This CDR3 has 15 amino acids. Germline V CDR1 and CDR2: SGHRS, YFSETQ. Trimming removed 0 bases from V and 3 bases from J, with 10 bases in between.

V gene TRBV7-9 combines with J gene TRBJ2-5; 8 nucleotides align to TRBD1. Germline V gene sequence: CDR1 SEHNR, CDR2 FQNEAQ (reference sequence). The V segment lost 5 bases and the J segment 5 bases; nucleotides outside the gene matches: 13. The CDR3 totals 16 residues. CDR3 region: CASSPQQGEIGETQYF. The CDR3 DNA sequence: TGTGCCAGCAGCCCGCAACAGGGGGAGATAGGGGAGACCCAGTACTTC.

V and J are TRBV7-2 and TRBJ2-2; 7 bases fit TRBD1. The CDR3 contains 14 residues. Trimming removed 5 bases from V and 5 bases from J; junction bases left unmatched: 5. Germline-derived CDR1 and CDR2 are SGHTA and FQGNSA. Written as DNA, the CDR3 is TGTGCCAGCAGCGTCCAGGGGGTGACCGGGGAGCTGTTTTTT. Protein: CASSVQGVTGELFF. The full variable domain, in which reference TRBV7-2 and TRBJ2-2 provide the parts outside the CDR3, is GAGVSQSPSNKVTEKGKDVELRCDPISGHTALYWYRQSLGQGLEFLIYFQGNSAPDKSGLPSDRFSAERTGGSVSTLTIQRTQQEDSAVYLCASSVQGVTGELFFGEGSRLTVL.

This rearrangement joins TRBV29-1 to TRBJ1-1; no definite D call. CDR3 length equals 12 residues. V was clipped by 4 bases and J by 1 base, with 7 bases between them. CDR1 and CDR2 from the germline V gene are SQVTM and ANQGSEA. CDR3 DNA: TGCAGCGTTGGTTCAGGGAACACTGAAGCTTTCTTT. This gives the protein CSVGSGNTEAFF. The full variable domain, completed using reference TRBV29-1 and TRBJ1-1, is SAVISQKPSRDICQRGTSLTIQCQVDSQVTMMFWYRQQPGQSLTLIATANQGSEATYESGFVIDKFPISRPNLTFSTLTVSNMSPEDSSIYLCSVGSGNTEAFFGQGTRLTVV.